The following is a TCR beta chain sequence with its context. Antigen specificity is unknown. Generated by immunoSEQ multiplex PCR, the TCRdb table keeps only in-frame clones and is missing some. Of some 130,000 clones listed, 80% to 90% are singletons. These data originate in a study of T cell responses to AZD1222 COVID-19 vaccine. Germline V gene data show CDR1 as SEHNR and CDR2 as FQNEAQ (reference sequence). J gave up 5 bases and V 2 bases, and 6 bases lay outside the gene matches. The CDR3 runs 15 residues. Study-level findings and limits: None of the repertoires were sampled until the peak T cell response had passed. Reportedly, close to half of spike-specific TCRs are directed against unmutated variant regions. Among the donors, most were white British and more were female, and clonal diversity was possibly underestimated. At 160-218 and 743-854, vaccine-associated CD4 TCRs were dominant, and they spanned spike.

The V and J genes are TRBV7-9 and TRBJ2-1, with TRBD2 matching over 7 bases. This specimen consisted of peripheral blood, obtained on day 0 of MenACWY control vaccination. This receptor was obtained from an adult in good health. CDR3 loop: CASSLWGGSNNEQFF. The CDR3 nucleotides read TGTGCCAGCAGCTTATGGGGCGGGAGTAACAATGAGCAGTTCTTC.